This is a list of T cell receptor beta chains from one sample in a study of T cell repertoires in cytomegalovirus infection. TCRdb reprocessed the reads with MiXCR, giving one entry per CDR3 protein. There are approximately 170,000 distinct CDR3 sequences in the sample; 13% to 15% occur only once, and 27% lies in the top ten. The sample taken for sequencing was PBMCs. The receptors come from a human donor in good health (CMV status not recorded). Some clones in this sample may be carry-over from other donors' samples. The CDR3 runs from the conserved cysteine through the conserved F or W.

14	TRBV29-1	TRBJ2-1	CSGGLAGAYNEQFF
15	TRBV5-1	TRBJ2-1	CASSSGTSSYNEQFF
13	TRBV7-6	TRBJ2-7	CASSIGTSGEQYF
15	TRBV6-1	TRBJ2-1	CASSQQGASYNEQFF
14	TRBV2	TRBJ2-1	CASSAGTGNNEQFF
14	TRBV5-6	TRBJ1-1	CASREPGSNTEAFF
14	TRBV7-9	TRBJ1-6	CASSSGQRNSPLHF
15	TRBV6-5	TRBJ1-2	CASSLSHAREGGYTF
13	TRBV3-1	TRBJ1-1	CASSQVQAGEAFF
14	TRBV2	TRBJ1-1	CASSVGIMNTEAFF
21	TRBV28	TRBJ1-3	CASSSVIAWDISVPTGNTVYF
15	TRBV6-2/TRBV6-3	TRBJ2-2	CASSFPDGGRGELFF
16	TRBV5-4	TRBJ2-2	CASSVRNRGVSGELFF
14	TRBV29-1	TRBJ1-2	CSVVVRDPDYGYTF
15	TRBV10-1	TRBJ2-3	CASALPSHLADTQYF
11	TRBV28	TRBJ1-2	CAIRSGYGYTF
16	TRBV7-8	TRBJ1-5	CASSLERGKMDQPQHF
16	TRBV7-9	TRBJ2-2	CASSLSPRGDAGELFF
18	TRBV4-1	TRBJ1-1	CASSQEIRGGIMNTEAFF
13	TRBV7-8	TRBJ1-1	CASSLSRGAEAFF
15	TRBV27	TRBJ2-6	CASSPRRSGANVLTF
16	TRBV28	TRBJ2-3	CASRSPRDRDTDTQYF
14	TRBV12-3/TRBV12-4	TRBJ2-7	CASSLYISNYEQYF
13	TRBV5-6	TRBJ1-1	CASSLRGRDRAFF
15	TRBV5-1	TRBJ1-5	CASSPDSSLTGPQHF
13	TRBV7-9	TRBJ2-7	CASSLKGPYEQYF
14	TRBV5-4	TRBJ1-2	CASSVDRVGYGYTF
16	TRBV7-2	TRBJ2-4	CASSLGGRLAKNIQYF
13	TRBV7-6	TRBJ2-7	CASSLDAGYEQYF
16	TRBV7-2	TRBJ2-5	CASSLEGALLQETQYF
13	TRBV5-1	TRBJ2-3	CASSAYITDMQYF
12	TRBV29-1	TRBJ1-1	CSVGGMNTEAFF
17	TRBV4-3	TRBJ2-2	CASSQGGLATNTGELFF
13	TRBV14	TRBJ2-1	CASSVAGENEQFF
15	TRBV27	TRBJ1-1	CASSFGSTGTTEAFF
15	TRBV7-9	TRBJ2-7	CASSLGLGASYEQYF
14	TRBV5-5	TRBJ1-1	CASSLVVGDTEAFF
18	TRBV5-1	TRBJ1-6	CASSLEGAHDPVNSPLHF
16	TRBV2	TRBJ1-5	CASRNYRGYSNQPQHF
11	TRBV12-5	TRBJ2-7	CASGPGFEQYF
13	TRBV6-6	TRBJ2-5	CASTNGLSETQYF
16	TRBV18	TRBJ2-1	CASSPYPIGGANEQFF
16	TRBV5-6	TRBJ2-1	CASSYRAGGRKNEQFF